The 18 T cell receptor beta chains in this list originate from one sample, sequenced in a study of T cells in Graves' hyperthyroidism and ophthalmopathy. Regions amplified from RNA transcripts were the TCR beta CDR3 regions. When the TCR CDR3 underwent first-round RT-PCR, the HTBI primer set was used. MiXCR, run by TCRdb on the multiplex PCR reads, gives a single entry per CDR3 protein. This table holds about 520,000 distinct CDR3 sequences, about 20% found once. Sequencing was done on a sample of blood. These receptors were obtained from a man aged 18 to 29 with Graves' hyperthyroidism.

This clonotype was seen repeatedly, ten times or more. The CDR3 here is CASSFLGGTEAFF. CDR3 coding DNA: TGTGCCAGCAGTTTTCTGGGGGGCACTGAAGCTTTCTTT. The V and J genes are TRBV28 and TRBJ1-1; possibly TRBD1 for D (5 bases). Germline V lookup: CDR1 MDHEN, CDR2 SYDVKM. The V and J ends lost 3 bases and 4 bases respectively, with 9 bases between them. The CDR3 loop spans 13 amino acids.

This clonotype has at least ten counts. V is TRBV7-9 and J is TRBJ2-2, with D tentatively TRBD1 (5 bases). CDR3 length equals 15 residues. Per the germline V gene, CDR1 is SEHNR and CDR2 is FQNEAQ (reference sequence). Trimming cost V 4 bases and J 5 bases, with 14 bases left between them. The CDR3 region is CASSSPGKGTGELFF. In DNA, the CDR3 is TGTGCCAGCAGCTCGCCAGGAAAGGGGACCGGGGAGCTGTTTTTT.

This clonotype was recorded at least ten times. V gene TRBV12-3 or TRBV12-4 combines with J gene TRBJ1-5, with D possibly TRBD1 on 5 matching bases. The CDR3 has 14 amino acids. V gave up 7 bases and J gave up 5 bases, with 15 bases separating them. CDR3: CASTPWGVHQPQHF. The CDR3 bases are TGTGCCAGCACCCCCTGGGGGGTGCATCAGCCCCAGCATTTT.

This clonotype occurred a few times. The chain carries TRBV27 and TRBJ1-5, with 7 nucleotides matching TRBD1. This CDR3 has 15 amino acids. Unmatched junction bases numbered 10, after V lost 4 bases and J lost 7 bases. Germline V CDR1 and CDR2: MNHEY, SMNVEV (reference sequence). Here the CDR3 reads CASSSDRQGWQPQHF. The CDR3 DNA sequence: TGTGCCAGCAGTTCAGACCGACAGGGATGGCAGCCCCAGCATTTT.

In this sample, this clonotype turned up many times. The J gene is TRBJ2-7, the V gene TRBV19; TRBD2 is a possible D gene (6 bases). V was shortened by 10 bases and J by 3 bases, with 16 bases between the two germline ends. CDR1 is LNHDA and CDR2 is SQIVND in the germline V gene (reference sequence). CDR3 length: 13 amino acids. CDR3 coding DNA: TGTGCCACCGGACGGGGGAAGGACTACGAGCAGTACTTC. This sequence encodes CATGRGKDYEQYF.

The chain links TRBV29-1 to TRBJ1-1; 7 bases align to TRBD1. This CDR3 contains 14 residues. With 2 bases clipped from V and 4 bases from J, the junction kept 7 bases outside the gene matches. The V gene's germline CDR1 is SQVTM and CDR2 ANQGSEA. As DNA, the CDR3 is TGCAGCGTTGAACGAGGGGGCGGTGGCACTGAAGCTTTCTTT. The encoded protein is CSVERGGGGTEAFF.

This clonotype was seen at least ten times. Written as DNA, the CDR3 is TGTGCCAGCAGTTCCCGACGATATAGCAATCAGCCCCAGCATTTT. It specifies CASSSRRYSNQPQHF. V usage is TRBV28 and J usage is TRBJ1-5; D remains unclear. V was clipped by 4 bases and J by 0 bases, with 10 bases between them. CDR1 is MDHEN and CDR2 is SYDVKM in the germline V gene. The CDR3 contains 15 residues.

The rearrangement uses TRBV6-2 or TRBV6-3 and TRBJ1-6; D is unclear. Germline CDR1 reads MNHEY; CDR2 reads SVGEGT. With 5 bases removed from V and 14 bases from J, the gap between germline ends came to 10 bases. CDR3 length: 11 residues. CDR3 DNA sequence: TGTGCCAGCAGTCATCGATTTACCCTCCACTTT. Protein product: CASSHRFTLHF.

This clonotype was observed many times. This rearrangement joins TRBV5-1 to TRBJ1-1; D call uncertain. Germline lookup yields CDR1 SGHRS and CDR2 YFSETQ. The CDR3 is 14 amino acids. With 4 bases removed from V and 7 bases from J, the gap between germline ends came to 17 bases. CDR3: CASSPLGRRVEAFF. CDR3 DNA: TGCGCCAGCAGCCCCTTAGGGAGGAGGGTTGAAGCTTTCTTT.

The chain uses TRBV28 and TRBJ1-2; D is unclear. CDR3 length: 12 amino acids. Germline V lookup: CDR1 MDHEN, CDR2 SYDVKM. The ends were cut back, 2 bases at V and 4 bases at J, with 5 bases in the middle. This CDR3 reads CASSLPPYGYTF. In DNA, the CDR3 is TGTGCCAGCAGTTTACCACCCTATGGCTACACCTTC.

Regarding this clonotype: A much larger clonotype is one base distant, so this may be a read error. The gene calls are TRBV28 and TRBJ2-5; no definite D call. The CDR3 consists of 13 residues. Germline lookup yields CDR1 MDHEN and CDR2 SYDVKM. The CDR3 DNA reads TGTGCCGGCAGTCCGCCCCGACGGGAGACCCAGTACTTC. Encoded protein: CAGSPPRRETQYF.

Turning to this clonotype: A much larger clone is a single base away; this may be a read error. This CDR3 reads CASARQGNYVYTF. The CDR3 nucleotides are TGTGCCAGCGCCCGACAGGGTAACTATGTCTACACCTTC. The chain combines TRBV14 with TRBJ1-2; TRBD1 matches 7 bases. CDR1 is SGHDN, CDR2 FVKESK, per germline. The CDR3 length is 13 residues.

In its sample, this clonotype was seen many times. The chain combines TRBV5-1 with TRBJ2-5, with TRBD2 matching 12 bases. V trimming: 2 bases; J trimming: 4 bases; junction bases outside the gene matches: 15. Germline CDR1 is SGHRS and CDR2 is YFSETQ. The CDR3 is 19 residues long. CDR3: CASSFPEWLAGGLRETQYF. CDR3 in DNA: TGCGCCAGCAGCTTCCCGGAGTGGCTAGCGGGGGGGCTGAGAGAGACCCAGTACTTC.

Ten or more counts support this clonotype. The CDR3 nucleotides are TGTGCCAGCAGCGACCGGGACAGGGTGTTGGGGGCCAACGTCCTGACTTTC. Amino acids: CASSDRDRVLGANVLTF. The chain recombines TRBV9 with TRBJ2-6; 9 bases align to TRBD1. With 3 bases clipped from V and 4 bases from J, the junction kept 8 bases outside the gene matches. The CDR3 extends over 17 amino acids. Germline V lookup: CDR1 SGDLS, CDR2 YYNGEE.

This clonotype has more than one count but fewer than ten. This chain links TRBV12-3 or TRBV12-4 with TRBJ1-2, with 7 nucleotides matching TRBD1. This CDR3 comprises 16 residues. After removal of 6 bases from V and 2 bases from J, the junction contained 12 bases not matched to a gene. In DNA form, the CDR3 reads TGTGCCAGCAGCCCGACCCGCAGGGGGGGAAACTATGGCTACACCTTC. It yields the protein CASSPTRRGGNYGYTF.

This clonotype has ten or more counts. CDR3 in amino acids: CSAQALFSGAQETQYF. The CDR3 DNA reads TGCAGTGCTCAGGCTCTATTTAGCGGGGCACAAGAGACCCAGTACTTC. The chain carries TRBV20-1 and TRBJ2-5, with 8 bases that match TRBD2. The CDR3 loop spans 16 amino acids. The ends lost 5 bases at V and 2 bases at J; junction bases unmatched: 13. The germline V gene has CDR1 DFQATT and CDR2 SNEGSKA (reference sequence).

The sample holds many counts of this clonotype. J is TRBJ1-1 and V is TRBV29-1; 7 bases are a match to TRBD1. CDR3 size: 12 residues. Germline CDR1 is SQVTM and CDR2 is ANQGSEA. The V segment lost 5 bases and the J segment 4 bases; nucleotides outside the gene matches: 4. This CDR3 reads CSVRGGSTEAFF. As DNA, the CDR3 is TGCAGCGTTCGAGGGGGCAGCACTGAAGCTTTCTTT.

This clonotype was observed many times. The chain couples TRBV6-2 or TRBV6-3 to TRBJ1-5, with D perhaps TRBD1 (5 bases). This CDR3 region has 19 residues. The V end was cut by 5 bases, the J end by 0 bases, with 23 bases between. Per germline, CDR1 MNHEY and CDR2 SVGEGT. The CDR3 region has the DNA TGTGCCAGCAGTCCCTCGGGGGATTGGGTCTCGCTTAGCAATCAGCCCCAGCATTTT. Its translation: CASSPSGDWVSLSNQPQHF.